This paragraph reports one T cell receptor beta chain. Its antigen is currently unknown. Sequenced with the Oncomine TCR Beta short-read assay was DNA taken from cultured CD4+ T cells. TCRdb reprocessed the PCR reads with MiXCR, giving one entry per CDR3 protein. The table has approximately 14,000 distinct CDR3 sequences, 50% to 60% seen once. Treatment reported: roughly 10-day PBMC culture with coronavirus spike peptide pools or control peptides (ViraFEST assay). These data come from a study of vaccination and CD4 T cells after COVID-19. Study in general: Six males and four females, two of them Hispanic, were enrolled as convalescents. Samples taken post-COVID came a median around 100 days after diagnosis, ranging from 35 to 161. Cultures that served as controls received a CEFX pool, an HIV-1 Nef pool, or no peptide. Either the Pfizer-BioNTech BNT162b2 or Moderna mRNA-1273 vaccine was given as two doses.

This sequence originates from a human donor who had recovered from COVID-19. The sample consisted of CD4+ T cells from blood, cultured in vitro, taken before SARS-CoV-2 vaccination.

The CDR3 spells CSASPVLSGNTIYF. In nucleotides, the CDR3 is TGCAGTGCTAGCCCAGTCCTCTCTGGAAACACCATATATTTT. V is TRBV20-1 and J is TRBJ1-3; no definite D call. Trimming pared 3 bases from V and 0 bases from J, leaving 9 bases between. This CDR3 contains 14 residues. Germline CDR1 reads DFQATT; CDR2 reads SNEGSKA (reference sequence).